The next 15 T cell receptor beta chains were all read from a single sample in a study of PD-L1 blockade in urothelial cancer. Produced via immunoSEQ multiplex PCR; TCRdb's table is partial and in-frame only. Among some 100,000 clones listed, roughly nine tenths were seen once. The sample consisted of PBMCs, taken around atezolizumab (anti-PD-L1) treatment. Receptors originate from an elderly woman with urothelial cancer.

The gene calls are TRBV15 and TRBJ2-5; TRBD2 matches at 12 bases. Trimming removed 0 bases from V and 5 bases from J; junction bases left unmatched: 4. Germline loops: CDR1 LNHNV, CDR2 YYDKDF (reference sequence). CDR3 size: 16 residues. The CDR3 nucleotides are TGTGCCACCAGCAGAGACAGGACTAGCGGGACCGAGACCCAGTACTTC. Protein product: CATSRDRTSGTETQYF. Combining the CDR3 with reference TRBV15 and TRBJ2-5 gives the whole variable domain DAMVIQNPRYQVTQFGKPVTLSCSQTLNHNVMYWYQQKSSQAPKLLFHYYDKDFNNEADTPDNFQSRRPNTSFCFLDIRSPGLGDTAMYLCATSRDRTSGTETQYFGPGTRLLVL.

The chain uses TRBV5-1 and TRBJ2-3, with a weak D call TRBD2 (5 bases). Germline-derived CDR1 and CDR2 are SGHRS and YFSETQ. V was clipped by 6 bases and J by 1 base, with 12 bases between them. CDR3 length equals 14 residues. The CDR3, as DNA: TGCGCCAGCACCCGCCAGGAGGGCACAGATACGCAGTATTTT. Translating it yields CASTRQEGTDTQYF.

The chain employs TRBV10-1 and TRBJ2-1; 8 bases line up with TRBD2. In germline, CDR1 is WNHNN, CDR2 SYGVQD (reference sequence). The CDR3 covers 18 residues. Trimming cost V 0 bases and J 0 bases; bases outside gene matches: 7. DNA of the CDR3: TGCGCCAGCAGTGAGTCTGAACTAGCGGTTAGCTCCTACAATGAGCAGTTCTTC. Translated, it gives CASSESELAVSSYNEQFF.

V usage is TRBV28 and J usage is TRBJ2-2; 9 nucleotides line up with TRBD2. The germline gives CDR1 MDHEN, CDR2 SYDVKM. The CDR3 has 15 amino acids. Trimming cost V 10 bases and J 6 bases; bases outside gene matches: 12. As DNA, the CDR3 is TGTGCCACCAAGGGGGGAGTAGCGGGAGCCGGGGAGCTGTTTTTT. It codes for CATKGGVAGAGELFF.

V usage is TRBV5-1 and J usage is TRBJ2-4; D is unresolved. V dropped 4 bases and J dropped 1 base, with 15 bases sitting between them. Germline assignment: CDR1 SGHRS and CDR2 YFSETQ. This CDR3 is built from 16 residues. The DNA of the CDR3 is TGCGCCAGCAGCGAAACCTCGGCGGTGGCCAAAAACATTCAGTACTTC. Its protein is CASSETSAVAKNIQYF.

V usage is TRBV7-9 and J usage is TRBJ2-1; 8 nucleotides agree with TRBD2. Germline V gives CDR1 SEHNR, CDR2 FQNEAQ (reference sequence). The CDR3 runs to 16 residues. V lost 6 bases and J lost 4; bases outside the gene matches: 11. CDR3 coding DNA: TGTGCCAGCAGTACTAGAGGACTAGCCCTTTACAATGAGCAGTTCTTC. This codes for CASSTRGLALYNEQFF.

V and J are TRBV10-3 and TRBJ2-7; D is possibly TRBD1 (6 bases). V was clipped by 6 bases and J by 4 bases, with 19 bases between them. This CDR3 comprises 15 residues. Germline lookup yields CDR1 ENHRY and CDR2 SYGVKD. CDR3 bases: TGTGCCATCAGAGACACAGGGTCCCCCGGGTACGAGCAGTACTTC. This translates into CAIRDTGSPGYEQYF.

V and J are TRBV7-3 and TRBJ1-1; D is possibly TRBD1 (5 bases). Germline V gives CDR1 SGHTA, CDR2 FQGTGA. The CDR3 totals 15 residues. V gave up 5 bases and J gave up 2 bases, with 15 bases separating them. Written as DNA, the CDR3 is TGTGCCAGCAGCCCCTCCGGGGGGGGAAACACTGAAGCTTTCTTT. Translating gives CASSPSGGGNTEAFF.

The genes are TRBV28 and TRBJ1-2, with 11 nucleotides matching TRBD1. Trimming took 10 bases from V and 4 from J; bases not matched to a gene: 14. CDR3 length: 16 amino acids. Per germline, CDR1 MDHEN and CDR2 SYDVKM. This CDR3 reads CATRRTGGAGSYGYTF. DNA for the CDR3: TGTGCCACCAGAAGGACAGGGGGCGCGGGAAGCTATGGCTACACCTTC.

The chain couples TRBV6-5 to TRBJ1-2; possible D gene TRBD1, 5 bases. The germline V and J ends were trimmed by 10 bases and 3 bases, with 15 bases remaining between them. CDR1 is MNHEY and CDR2 is SVGAGI in the germline V gene. The CDR3 is made up of 13 amino acids. The CDR3, as DNA: TGTGCCACCAAAGGGGCGGGAGACTATGGCTACACCTTC. Protein sequence: CATKGAGDYGYTF.

V gene TRBV29-1 combines with J gene TRBJ1-3; TRBD1 aligns across 9 bases. The CDR3 runs 15 residues. Germline V gene lookup returns CDR1 SQVTM and CDR2 ANQGSEA. The V gene end was trimmed by 5 bases and the J gene end by 4 bases; junction bases not matched to a gene: 9. CDR3 region: CSVQPGQGKGNTIYF. In DNA, the CDR3 is TGCAGCGTTCAACCGGGACAGGGAAAGGGAAACACCATATATTTT.

This clone was seen a single time. This sequence joins TRBV6-4 and TRBJ1-1, with 7 nucleotides matching TRBD1. V was pared by 6 bases and J by 0 bases, with 4 bases of the junction left unmatched. Germline CDR1 MRHNA, CDR2 SNTAGT. This CDR3 is 14 amino acids long. CDR3: CASSLDRLNTEAFF. The CDR3 DNA sequence: TGTGCCAGCAGCTTGGACAGGCTGAACACTGAAGCTTTCTTT.

This chain uses TRBV11-2 with TRBJ2-7; 8 nucleotides line up with TRBD1. Germline V gene data show CDR1 as SGHAT and CDR2 as FQNNGV. Trimming at V came to 4 bases and at J to 6 bases, leaving 5 bases not matched to a gene. This CDR3 comprises 13 residues. The CDR3 sequence is CASSWTGLGEQYF. Written as DNA, the CDR3 is TGTGCCAGCAGCTGGACAGGGTTGGGCGAGCAGTACTTC.

The chain couples TRBV25-1 to TRBJ1-3; 8 bases align to TRBD1. The CDR3 is 16 amino acids. CDR1 is MGHDK, CDR2 SYGVNS, per germline. The V gene end was trimmed by 4 bases and the J gene end by 2 bases; junction bases not matched to a gene: 7. CDR3 loop: CASSGDRGGAGNTIYF. The CDR3 nucleotides read TGTGCCAGCAGTGGTGACAGGGGAGGGGCTGGAAACACCATATATTTT.

The chain is built from TRBV11-2 and TRBJ1-3; D remains ambiguous. The germline CDR1 and CDR2 sequences are SGHAT and FQNNGV. CDR3 length equals 17 residues. Trimming shortened V by 1 base and J by 0 bases, and 13 bases separated the two germline ends. The CDR3 bases are TGTGCCAGCAGCTTAGCCCCTGGGCAGCTCTCTGGAAACACCATATATTTT. As protein: CASSLAPGQLSGNTIYF.